The 13 T cell receptor beta chains below were found in one sample sequenced in a study of blood T cells in healthy people across ages. Alongside a J-beta primer mix, a sample-barcoded 5' primer served in a second PCR lasting roughly 6 to 11 cycles. MiXCR was run by TCRdb on the 5' RACE reads, yielding one entry per CDR3 protein. The data show 650,000 to 1,000,000 distinct CDR3 sequences, about half seen once. The specimen sequenced was blood. Receptors originate from an elderly man in good health.

This clonotype has just one count. This rearrangement joins TRBV24-1 to TRBJ2-5; D possibly uses TRBD1 or TRBD2 (5 bases each). CDR1 is KGHDR and CDR2 is SFDVKD in the germline V gene. Trimming removed 1 base at V and 11 bases at J, with 16 bases between. The CDR3 contains 14 residues. The CDR3 protein is CATSDLRDVNEQYF. CDR3 sequence (DNA): TGTGCCACCAGTGATTTAAGGGACGTGAATGAGCAGTACTTC.

The V gene is TRBV7-2, the J gene TRBJ2-5; D possibly corresponds to TRBD2 (7 bases). V lost 1 base, J lost 5 bases, and 20 bases lay in between. In germline, CDR1 is SGHTA, CDR2 FQGNSA. This CDR3 is 17 amino acids long. In nucleotides, the CDR3 is TGTGCCAGCAGCTTAGAGGCCTTTGGGGGGGGCGTGGAGACCCAGTACTTC. It encodes CASSLEAFGGGVETQYF. Full variable domain (missing parts from reference TRBV7-2 and TRBJ2-5): GAGVSQSPSNKVTEKGKDVELRCDPISGHTALYWYRQSLGQGLEFLIYFQGNSAPDKSGLPSDRFSAERTGGSVSTLTIQRTQQEDSAVYLCASSLEAFGGGVETQYFGPGTRLLVL.

CDR3 DNA sequence: TGCAGTGGTATAACTAGAAATCTTGAGGTCGGCGAGCAGTACTTC. Amino acid sequence: CSGITRNLEVGEQYF. The chain is built from TRBV20-1 and TRBJ2-4, with D possibly being TRBD2 (5 bases). Near its end, the DNA agrees better with TRBJ2-7, so the J call may be wrong. The V gene's germline CDR1 is DFQATT and CDR2 SNEGSKA (reference sequence). The CDR3 totals 15 residues.

Details on this clonotype: This may be a read error, as it is one base from a much larger clone. V is TRBV29-1 and J is TRBJ2-3; D is uncertain. Germline CDR1 is SQVTM and CDR2 is ANQGSEA. This CDR3 is built from 13 residues. Deletions cut 2 bases from V and 4 bases from J, with 10 bases between. CDR3 bases: TGCAGCGTTGAACGTTCGTCCGCAGATACGCAGTATTTT. It translates to CSVERSSADTQYF.

V usage is TRBV12-3 or TRBV12-4 and J usage is TRBJ2-5, with D possibly matching TRBD1 (5 bases). The CDR3 extends over 14 amino acids. V was cut by 6 bases and J by 5 bases, with 16 bases left in between. CDR3 in DNA: TGTGCCAGCAGCCTGACAGAAATCACGGAGACCCAGTACTTC. This codes for CASSLTEITETQYF.

This clonotype was found many times. The gene calls are TRBV29-1 and TRBJ2-1; 11 positions match TRBD2. With V trimmed by 1 base and J by 4 bases, 9 bases remained unmatched. The germline V gene encodes CDR1 SQVTM and CDR2 ANQGSEA. The CDR3 loop spans 17 amino acids. The CDR3: CSVEASGRTRGYNEQFF. The DNA of the CDR3 is TGCAGCGTTGAAGCTAGCGGGAGGACTCGAGGTTACAATGAGCAGTTCTTC.

This clonotype was observed a single time. This rearrangement joins TRBV7-2 to TRBJ2-1; D unresolved. Germline CDR1 SGHTA, CDR2 FQGNSA. Trimming left V 5 bases short and J 5 bases short, with 22 bases between. This CDR3 region has 17 residues. The chain's CDR3 is CASSHPGSAPGDNEQFF. In DNA form, the CDR3 reads TGTGCCAGCAGCCACCCCGGGTCGGCCCCGGGTGACAATGAGCAGTTCTTC.

The rearrangement links TRBV7-2 to TRBJ1-2; 7 bases line up with TRBD1. CDR3 size: 15 residues. The germline gives CDR1 SGHTA, CDR2 FQGNSA. V dropped 5 bases and J dropped 4; count of bases not matched to a gene: 10. The CDR3 region has the DNA TGTGCCAGCAGCCCCGAGGCGGGACAGTTCTATGGCTACACCTTC. Translation: CASSPEAGQFYGYTF.

The chain uses TRBV12-3 or TRBV12-4 and TRBJ2-7, with TRBD2 as a possible D gene (5 bases). The CDR3 is made up of 15 amino acids. Trimming shortened V by 3 bases and J by 5 bases, and 17 bases separated the two germline ends. CDR3 in amino acids: CASSFRNMIANEQYF. In DNA form, the CDR3 reads TGTGCCAGCAGTTTTAGGAATATGATAGCGAACGAGCAGTACTTC.

This clonotype was counted once. This chain links TRBV29-1 with TRBJ2-5; 9 bases are shared with TRBD1. The CDR3 covers 14 residues. From germline, CDR1 is SQVTM and CDR2 ANQGSEA. V lost 6 bases and J lost 11; bases outside the gene matches: 16. This CDR3 is CSVGGTGLHNEQYF. CDR3 nucleotides: TGCAGCGTGGGCGGGACAGGGTTACACAATGAGCAGTACTTC.

This chain joins TRBV11-2 and TRBJ1-2; TRBD1 matches at 7 bases. The CDR3 has 14 residues. The germline gives CDR1 SGHAT, CDR2 FQNNGV. With 3 bases clipped from V and 4 bases from J, the junction kept 5 bases outside the gene matches. CDR3 protein: CASSFEQGSYGYTF. As DNA, the CDR3 is TGTGCCAGCAGCTTTGAACAGGGGAGCTATGGCTACACCTTC.

This chain connects TRBV4-2 to TRBJ2-4; maybe TRBD2 (5 bases). Germline values: CDR1 LGHNA, CDR2 YNFKEQ. This CDR3 has 14 amino acids. V dropped 0 bases and J dropped 9 bases, with 12 bases sitting between them. This chain's CDR3 is CASSQDEGRGIQYF. CDR3 sequence (DNA): TGTGCCAGCAGCCAAGATGAGGGCCGGGGCATTCAGTACTTC.

This chain joins TRBV5-1 and TRBJ1-1; a weak D match, TRBD1 (6 bases). Trimming stripped 0 bases from V and 1 base from J, with 10 bases between. Germline loops: CDR1 SGHRS, CDR2 YFSETQ. This CDR3 is 15 amino acids long. CDR3 bases: TGCGCCAGCAGCTTGGAGGGGGTTGGGAACACTGAAGCTTTCTTT. It translates to CASSLEGVGNTEAFF.